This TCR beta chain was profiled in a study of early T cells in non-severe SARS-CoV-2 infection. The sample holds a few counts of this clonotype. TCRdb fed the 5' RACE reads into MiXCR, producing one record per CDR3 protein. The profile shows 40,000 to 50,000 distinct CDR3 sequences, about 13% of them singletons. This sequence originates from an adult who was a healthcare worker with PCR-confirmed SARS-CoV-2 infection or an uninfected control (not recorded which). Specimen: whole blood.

The CDR3 reads CASSENRGNTIYF. In DNA, the CDR3 is TGTGCCAGCAGTGAAAACAGGGGAAACACCATATATTTT. The rearrangement uses TRBV2 and TRBJ1-3; possible D gene TRBD1, 5 bases. Germline V gives CDR1 SNHLY, CDR2 FYNNEI. This CDR3 has 13 amino acids. V was clipped by 2 bases and J by 4 bases, with 6 bases between them.